The entry below gives a single T cell receptor (beta chain) sequence along with its context. There are a few counts of this clonotype. Its antigen is unknown. Per-base qualities were not stored, and no clone one base away is much larger. Library generation was performed with PCR. Instrument on record: Illumina HiSeq 2500. To reduce PCR and sequencing biases, unique molecular identifiers were built into the TCR beta cDNA libraries. Approximately 500,000 cDNA molecules were obtained per 1 to 10 million input T cells, so each molecule approximated one T cell. Patient libraries were prepared and sequenced with the same protocol used for the earlier healthy control dataset. Samples belonging to the same batch were prepared together, multiplexed and sequenced on a shared HiSeq lane. The authors processed their data as follows. MIGEC handled the raw barcoded reads, throwing out single-read molecular identifier groups before consensus assembly and CDR3 extraction. Clonotype tables were post-analysed with VDJtools, normalizing diversity by down-sampling all datasets to the smallest sample size. In repertoire overlap clustering, CDR3 amino acid sequences, but not nucleotide sequences, were matched to correct batch-related cross-sample contamination. TCRdb handled the public reads itself, with Q25 trimming in fastp and clone calling in MiXCR, and kept productive beta chains. Each entry is one CDR3 protein sequence, shown with its most common DNA and genes. It is TCRdb's table, rather than the study itself, that gives the V and J calls and clone size. The sample table lists 380,000 or so distinct CDR3 sequences, about a third of them with a count of one. The ten largest clonotypes hold 13% of the sample.

The CDR3 has 16 amino acids, counting the end cysteine and phenylalanine. Here the CDR3 DNA is all that survives: 48 bases in frame from base 1. Germline trimming: 3 bases from V, 2 bases from J; junction bases outside gene matches: 4. This sample is drawn from a study of post-analysis software for immune sequencing data (dated by TCRdb to the mid-2010s). Regarding the research as a whole: Recorded disease courses included relapsing-remitting, secondary progressive and progressive-relapsing multiple sclerosis, with some patients lacking subtype annotation. A subset of samples was prepared in parallel using single-end sample barcoding, then pooled and co-amplified after Illumina adapter ligation. The multiple sclerosis patient repertoires were compared with 11 previously published healthy control repertoires from donors aged roughly 6 to 25 years. Findings and caveats that apply to the study as a whole: Significantly higher frequencies in patients than in controls were found for a few TRBV segments, including TRBV5-6, TRBV5-1 and TRBV20-1. The control group was slightly older than the multiple sclerosis patient group. Multiple sclerosis patients had significantly lower normalized Chao1 diversity than controls, a result that suggests substantial peripheral T-cell clonal expansion. Strong co-clustering of samples prepared in the same batch was shown by direct clustering with F measure, prompting a batch-effect correction.

To demonstrate the VDJtools post-analysis software, TCR beta repertoires were profiled from the peripheral blood of more than ten young patients with multiple sclerosis. Multiple sclerosis patients were children and adolescents aged 6 to 15 years. The chain links TRBV12-3 or TRBV12-4 with TRBJ2-3; 11 central bases correspond to TRBD2. The clonotype was recovered from a girl under 18 with multiple sclerosis. The material sequenced was blood. The CDR3 has the sequence CASSFLLAGVTDTQYF. In nucleotides, the sequence is TGTGCCAGCAGTTTCCTACTAGCGGGGGTCACAGATACGCAGTATTTT.